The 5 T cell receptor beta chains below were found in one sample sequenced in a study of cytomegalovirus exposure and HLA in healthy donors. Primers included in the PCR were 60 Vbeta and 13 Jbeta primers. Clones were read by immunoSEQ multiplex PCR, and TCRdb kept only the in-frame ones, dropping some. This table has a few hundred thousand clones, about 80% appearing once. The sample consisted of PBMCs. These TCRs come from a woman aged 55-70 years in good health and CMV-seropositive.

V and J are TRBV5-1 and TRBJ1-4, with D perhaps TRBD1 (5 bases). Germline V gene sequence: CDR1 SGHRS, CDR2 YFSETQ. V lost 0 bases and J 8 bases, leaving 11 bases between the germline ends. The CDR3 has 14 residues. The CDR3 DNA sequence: TGCGCCAGCAGCTTGGAAGGGGTACGGGAAAAACTGTTTTTT. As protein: CASSLEGVREKLFF.

The CDR3 DNA reads as TGTGCCAGCAGCTTAGGCAGAGAAAAACTGTTTTTT. Its protein product is CASSLGREKLFF. The rearrangement uses TRBV11-2 and TRBJ1-4; D remains unclear. This CDR3 has 12 residues. V shed 1 base and J shed 8 bases, with 5 bases lying between them. The germline V gene encodes CDR1 SGHAT and CDR2 FQNNGV.

DNA of the CDR3: TGTGCCAGCAGCTTCCGAGGAACCGGGGAGCTGTTTTTT. Translated: CASSFRGTGELFF. The chain employs TRBV11-3 and TRBJ2-2, with D hard to call. The CDR3 consists of 13 residues. Trimming removed 3 bases from V and 5 bases from J, with 7 bases in between. Germline lookup yields CDR1 SGHNT and CDR2 YENEEA.

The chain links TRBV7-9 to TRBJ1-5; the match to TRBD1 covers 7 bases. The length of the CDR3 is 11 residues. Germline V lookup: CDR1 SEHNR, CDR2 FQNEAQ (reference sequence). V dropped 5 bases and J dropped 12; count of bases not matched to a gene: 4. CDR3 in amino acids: CASSQDRVQHF. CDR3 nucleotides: TGTGCCAGCAGCCAAGACAGGGTCCAGCATTTT.

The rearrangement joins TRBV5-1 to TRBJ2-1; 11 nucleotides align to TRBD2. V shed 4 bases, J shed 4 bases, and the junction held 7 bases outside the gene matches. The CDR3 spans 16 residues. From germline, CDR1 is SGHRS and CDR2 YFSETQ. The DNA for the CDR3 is TGCGCCAGCAGCGCATCCGGGACTAGCGGATACAATGAGCAGTTCTTC. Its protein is CASSASGTSGYNEQFF.